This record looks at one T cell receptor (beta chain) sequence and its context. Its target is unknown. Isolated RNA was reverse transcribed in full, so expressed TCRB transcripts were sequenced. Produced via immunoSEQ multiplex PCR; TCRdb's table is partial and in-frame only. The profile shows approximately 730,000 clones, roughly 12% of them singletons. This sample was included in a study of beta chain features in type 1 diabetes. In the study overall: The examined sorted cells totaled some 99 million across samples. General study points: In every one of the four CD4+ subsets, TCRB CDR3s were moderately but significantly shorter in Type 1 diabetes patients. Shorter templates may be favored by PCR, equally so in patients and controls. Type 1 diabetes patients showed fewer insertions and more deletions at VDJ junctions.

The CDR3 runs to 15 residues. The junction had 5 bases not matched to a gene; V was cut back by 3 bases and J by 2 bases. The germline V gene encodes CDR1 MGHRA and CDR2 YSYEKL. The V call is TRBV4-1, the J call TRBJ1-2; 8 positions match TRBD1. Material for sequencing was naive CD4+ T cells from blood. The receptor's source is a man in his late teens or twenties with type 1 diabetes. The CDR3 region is CASSQPTGANYGYTF. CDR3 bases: TGCGCCAGCAGCCAGCCGACAGGGGCGAACTATGGCTACACCTTC.